This TCR beta chain was recovered during a study of T cells in Graves' hyperthyroidism and ophthalmopathy. The CDR3 length is 15 residues. Germline V gene sequence: CDR1 SGHTA, CDR2 FQGTGA. V was shortened by 5 bases and J by 1 base, with 12 bases between the two germline ends. RNA transcripts yielded amplified TCR beta CDR3 regions. Researchers ran a first-round RT-PCR on the TCR CDR3 using the HTBI primer set. TCRdb reanalysed the multiplex PCR reads using MiXCR and keeps one entry per CDR3 protein. The sample contains 550,000 to 800,000 distinct CDR3 sequences, around 17% of which appear only once.

The sequenced material came from blood. The TCR originated in a man between 18 and 29 years old with Graves' hyperthyroidism. The V call is TRBV7-3, the J call TRBJ2-1, with D unclear. CDR3 sequence reads: CASSPAEASYNEQFF. As DNA, the CDR3 is TGTGCCAGCAGCCCGGCGGAAGCATCCTACAATGAGCAGTTCTTC.